Included here is one T cell receptor beta chain sequence, with context. This sample was included in a study of blood T cell repertoires in COVID-19. About the research overall: Acute and convalescent COVID-19 samples came from the United States, Italy and Spain. Nucleic acid was either cDNA or gDNA, and it came from T cells, B-cell-depleted T cells, or PBMCs.

In the authors' workflow: Cell counts per sample came from amplifying reference gene primers. Profiled with immunoSEQ multiplex PCR; TCRdb holds only in-frame clones, not every one. The V and J calls and clone size were taken over from that table, and D and trimming were inferred from the DNA. The sample consists of about 45,000 clones, about nine tenths of them appearing once. Germline-derived CDR1 and CDR2 are LNHDA and SQIVND (reference sequence). The CDR3 runs 14 residues. V gave up 10 bases and J gave up 0 bases, with 14 bases separating them. The J gene is TRBJ2-3, the V gene TRBV19; TRBD1 might be the D (5 bases). The sequence derives from an elderly woman with active COVID-19. The sample taken for sequencing was peripheral blood. CDR3 nucleotides: TGTGCCATCAAACCAGGGCCTAGCACAGATACGCAGTATTTT. As protein: CAIKPGPSTDTQYF.